Each of the 24 T cell receptor beta chains below was sequenced from the same sample in a study of T cell changes during pregnancy in multiple sclerosis. Assay used: immunoSEQ multiplex PCR; TCRdb lists only in-frame clones, some missing. Of under 110,000 clones detected, roughly nine tenths appear once; the ten largest clones hold around 1.6%. This material consisted of peripheral blood, taken before pregnancy. Receptor source: a female donor with multiple sclerosis, enrolled in a pregnancy study.

The chain couples TRBV6-6 to TRBJ1-2; TRBD1 agrees at 9 bases. Germline values: CDR1 MNHNY, CDR2 SVGAGI (reference sequence). This CDR3 is 14 amino acids long. Trimming took 6 bases from V and 5 from J; bases not matched to a gene: 7. In DNA form, the CDR3 reads TGTGCCAGCAGAAGGGGACAGGGAAGGTATGGCTACACCTTC. Its translation is CASRRGQGRYGYTF.

The chain recombines TRBV5-8 with TRBJ2-1, with TRBD2 matching 14 bases. V dropped 9 bases and J dropped 7; count of bases not matched to a gene: 18. The CDR3 spans 18 residues. Germline loops: CDR1 SGHTS, CDR2 YDEGEE. The CDR3 here is CATGYSDRGLAGVNEQFF. The CDR3 DNA is TGTGCCACCGGTTATTCGGACAGGGGACTAGCGGGAGTTAATGAGCAGTTCTTC.

CDR3 loop: CASSPTAGTGGEQYF. The CDR3 nucleotides are TGTGCCAGTAGTCCGACCGCCGGGACAGGGGGTGAGCAGTACTTC. This chain links TRBV19 with TRBJ2-7, with TRBD1 matching over 11 bases. Germline V CDR1 and CDR2: LNHDA, SQIVND (reference sequence). J gave up 7 bases and V 5 bases, and 10 bases lay outside the gene matches. This CDR3 has 15 amino acids.

This chain joins TRBV2 and TRBJ1-1; D gene ambiguous. There are 15 residues in the CDR3. CDR1 is SNHLY and CDR2 is FYNNEI in the germline V gene. V lost 7 bases to trimming and J lost 7 bases, with 22 bases between them. The DNA for the CDR3 is TGTGCCAGCAACCTTTACCAAACAGCCCGGGGTGAAGCTTTCTTT. This gives the protein CASNLYQTARGEAFF.

The chain couples TRBV13 to TRBJ2-1, with 10 bases identical to TRBD1. This CDR3 is built from 15 residues. CDR1 and CDR2 (germline): PRHDT, FYEKMQ (reference sequence). J was trimmed by 10 bases and V by 8 bases; bases with no gene match: 14. CDR3 residues: CASHFGDRGGREQFF. The CDR3 coding sequence is TGTGCCAGCCACTTCGGGGACAGGGGAGGGCGGGAGCAGTTCTTC.

The chain carries TRBV11-1 and TRBJ2-6; 10 bases fit TRBD2. With 2 bases clipped from V and 0 bases from J, the junction kept 7 bases outside the gene matches. Germline CDR1 reads SGHAT; CDR2 reads FQDESV (reference sequence). This CDR3 region has 19 residues. The CDR3 DNA follows: TGTGCCAGCAGCTTACGACCTAGCGGGGGAAGCTCTGGGGCCAACGTCCTGACTTTC. Amino acids: CASSLRPSGGSSGANVLTF. Drawing the rest from reference TRBV11-1 and TRBJ2-6, the complete variable domain is EAEVAQSPRYKITEKSQAVAFWCDPISGHATLYWYRQILGQGPELLVQFQDESVVDDSQLPKDRFSAERLKGVDSTLKIQPAELGDSAMYLCASSLRPSGGSSGANVLTFGAGSRLTVL.

This chain connects TRBV6-6 to TRBJ1-4; the D is unclear. Per the germline V gene, CDR1 is MNHNY and CDR2 is SVGAGI (reference sequence). The V and J ends lost 10 bases and 6 bases respectively, with 6 bases between them. This CDR3 has 10 amino acids. The CDR3 reads CATLYEKLFF. The DNA for the CDR3 is TGTGCCACCCTTTATGAAAAACTGTTTTTT.

The gene calls are TRBV9 and TRBJ2-1; possible D gene TRBD2, 6 bases. V gave up 0 bases and J gave up 6 bases, with 19 bases separating them. The germline CDR1 and CDR2 sequences are SGDLS and YYNGEE. The CDR3 length is 17 residues. In nucleotides, the CDR3 is TGTGCCAGCAGCGTAGGACCCGGGGGACGGTTTGGCAATGAGCAGTTCTTC. Its translation is CASSVGPGGRFGNEQFF.

The chain uses TRBV21-1 and TRBJ1-4; TRBD1 was called by the table and not checked on the DNA. TRBV21-1 is deemed a pseudogene. This CDR3 region has 15 residues. DNA for the CDR3: TGTGCCAGCAGCAAAAGGCGGGACAGGTCCGGGGGACTGTTTTTT. It specifies CASSKRRDRSGGLFF.

There are a few counts of this clone. CDR3 sequence: CASSLAGDVGEQYF. The CDR3 nucleotides read TGTGCCAGCAGCTTGGCAGGGGACGTCGGCGAGCAGTACTTC. The chain combines TRBV5-4 with TRBJ2-7; D is perhaps TRBD1 (6 bases). CDR3 length: 14 residues. The germline V gene encodes CDR1 SGHNT and CDR2 YYREEE (reference sequence). Deletions cut 0 bases from V and 6 bases from J, with 13 bases between.

The chain is built from TRBV5-1 and TRBJ1-1; TRBD1 aligns across 9 bases. V trimming: 5 bases; J trimming: 1 base; junction bases outside the gene matches: 9. CDR3 length equals 16 residues. Germline V lookup: CDR1 SGHRS, CDR2 YFSETQ. CDR3 region: CASRTQTGGGNTEAFF. CDR3 nucleotide sequence: TGCGCCAGCAGGACACAGACAGGGGGAGGGAACACTGAAGCTTTCTTT.

The rearrangement uses TRBV5-4 and TRBJ2-2, with no clear D. Trimming left V 1 base short and J 0 bases short, with 7 bases between. Germline V gives CDR1 SGHNT, CDR2 YYREEE (reference sequence). The CDR3 consists of 15 residues. CDR3 in amino acids: CASSLTSTNTGELFF. The CDR3 DNA is TGTGCCAGCAGCTTGACAAGTACGAACACCGGGGAGCTGTTTTTT.

This sequence joins TRBV6-6 and TRBJ2-2, with D possibly matching TRBD1 (6 bases). The germline V and J ends were trimmed by 3 bases and 4 bases, with 15 bases remaining between them. This CDR3 is built from 16 residues. CDR1 and CDR2 from the germline V gene are MNHNY and SVGAGI (reference sequence). The CDR3 loop reads CASSYLLGAGTGELFF. Here the CDR3 DNA reads TGTGCCAGCAGTTATCTGCTGGGGGCGGGCACCGGGGAGCTGTTTTTT.

The chain uses TRBV27 and TRBJ1-5; possible D gene TRBD1, 6 bases. From germline, CDR1 is MNHEY and CDR2 SMNVEV (reference sequence). V was clipped by 5 bases and J by 5 bases, with 10 bases between them. The CDR3 is 13 residues long. The CDR3 here is CASSTGPYQPQHF. DNA for the CDR3: TGTGCCAGCAGTACAGGGCCATATCAGCCCCAGCATTTT.

The rearrangement links TRBV15 to TRBJ1-1, with no clear D. V was cut by 2 bases and J by 2 bases, with 9 bases left in between. Per the germline V gene, CDR1 is LNHNV and CDR2 is YYDKDF (reference sequence). This CDR3 spans 14 amino acids. The CDR3 DNA sequence: TGTGCCACCAGCAGACAGGTCGATAACACTGAAGCTTTCTTT. Residues: CATSRQVDNTEAFF.

The chain employs TRBV28 and TRBJ2-7; a possible D gene is TRBD1 (5 bases). Trimming took off 2 bases at V and 4 bases at J, with 12 bases between the two ends. Germline CDR1 and CDR2: MDHEN and SYDVKM. The CDR3 covers 14 residues. This CDR3 reads CASSLRGVVYEQYF. The DNA of the CDR3 is TGTGCCAGCAGTTTAAGGGGTGTAGTATACGAGCAGTACTTC.

V is TRBV7-2 and J is TRBJ2-7, with 9 bases lining up with TRBD2. In germline, CDR1 is SGHTA, CDR2 FQGNSA. Trimming removed 4 bases from V and 5 bases from J; junction bases left unmatched: 9. The CDR3 totals 15 residues. CDR3 bases: TGTGCCAGCAGCTATACCGGGACTAGCCATAACGAGCAGTACTTC. Residues: CASSYTGTSHNEQYF.

The chain combines TRBV7-3 with TRBJ2-1; TRBD1 might be the D (6 bases). CDR1 and CDR2 from the germline V gene are SGHTA and FQGTGA. The ends were cut back, 2 bases at V and 5 bases at J, with 10 bases in the middle. This CDR3 is built from 14 residues. CDR3 residues: CASSLYHRDNEQFF. CDR3 DNA sequence: TGTGCCAGCAGCTTATATCACAGGGACAATGAGCAGTTCTTC. Variable domain in full (rest from reference TRBV7-3 and TRBJ2-1): GAGVSQTPSNKVTEKGKYVELRCDPISGHTALYWYRQSLGQGPEFLIYFQGTGAADDSGLPNDRFFAVRPEGSVSTLKIQRTERGDSAVYLCASSLYHRDNEQFFGPGTRLTVL.

This clone was seen once. This chain joins TRBV7-2 and TRBJ2-2, with TRBD2 matching 7 bases. With 5 bases clipped from V and 7 bases from J, the junction kept 10 bases outside the gene matches. Germline V CDR1 and CDR2: SGHTA, FQGNSA. This CDR3 has 15 residues. The CDR3 loop reads CASSPLSGWVGELFF. Written as DNA, the CDR3 is TGTGCCAGCAGCCCACTTAGCGGGTGGGTCGGGGAGCTGTTTTTT.

V is TRBV28 and J is TRBJ2-4, with D tentatively TRBD1 (5 bases). The germline V and J ends were trimmed by 3 bases and 1 base, with 13 bases remaining between them. The CDR3 covers 16 residues. Per germline, CDR1 MDHEN and CDR2 SYDVKM. CDR3 sequence: CASSLPGSVAKNIQYF. CDR3 coding DNA: TGTGCCAGCAGTTTGCCAGGGTCCGTGGCCAAAAACATTCAGTACTTC.

This sequence joins TRBV28 and TRBJ2-7; 9 bases fit TRBD1. CDR1 and CDR2 from the germline V gene are MDHEN and SYDVKM. After removal of 3 bases from V and 4 bases from J, the junction contained 7 bases not matched to a gene. This CDR3 spans 15 amino acids. The CDR3 reads CASSLPQGAWYEQYF. The CDR3 DNA reads as TGTGCCAGCAGTTTGCCACAGGGGGCCTGGTACGAGCAGTACTTC.

J is TRBJ2-1 and V is TRBV7-2, with 9 bases aligning to TRBD2. This CDR3 spans 16 amino acids. Per the germline V gene, CDR1 is SGHTA and CDR2 is FQGNSA. The V segment lost 0 bases and the J segment 3 bases; nucleotides outside the gene matches: 3. The CDR3 protein is CASSLALAGYYNEQFF. CDR3 nucleotide sequence: TGTGCCAGCAGCTTAGCACTAGCGGGCTACTACAATGAGCAGTTCTTC.

The V and J genes are TRBV18 and TRBJ1-2, with D perhaps matching TRBD1 (6 bases). V was cut by 6 bases and J by 4 bases, with 15 bases left in between. Germline CDR1 KGHSH, CDR2 LQKENI. The CDR3 has 14 amino acids. The CDR3 DNA is TGTGCCAGCTCTCCCGGGGGGGGGCCCTATGGCTACACCTTC. Its protein product is CASSPGGGPYGYTF.

This chain uses TRBV19 with TRBJ1-2, with D unclear. Germline CDR1 reads LNHDA; CDR2 reads SQIVND (reference sequence). The V end lost 4 bases, the J end lost 5 bases, and 11 bases lay between the germline ends. There are 13 residues in the CDR3. The CDR3 DNA is TGTGCCAGTAGTACGGAGGAGCGGTATGGCTACACCTTC. This encodes CASSTEERYGYTF.